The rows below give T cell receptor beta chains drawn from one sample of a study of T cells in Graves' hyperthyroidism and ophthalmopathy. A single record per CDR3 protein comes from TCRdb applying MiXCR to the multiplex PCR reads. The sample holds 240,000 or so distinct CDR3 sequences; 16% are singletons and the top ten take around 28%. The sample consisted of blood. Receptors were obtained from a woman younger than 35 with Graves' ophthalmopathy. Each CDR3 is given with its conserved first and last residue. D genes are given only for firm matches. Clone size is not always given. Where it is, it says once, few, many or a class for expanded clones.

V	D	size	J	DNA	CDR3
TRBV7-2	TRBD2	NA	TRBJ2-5	TGTGCCAGCAGCTCGCCGGGACTAGCGGGAGTTGGGACCCAGTACTTC	CASSSPGLAGVGTQYF
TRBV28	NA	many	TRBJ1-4	TGTGCCAGCAGTTTTTTTGGGGAGGAGGATGAAAAACTGTTTTTT	CASSFFGEEDEKLFF
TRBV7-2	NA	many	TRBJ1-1	TGTGCCAGCAGCCCCGTCCCCCACAACAGGGCTGAAGCTTTCTTT	CASSPVPHNRAEAFF
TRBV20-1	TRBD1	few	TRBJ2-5	TGCAGTGCTAGAAAAGGGGGCGAGACCCAGTACTTC	CSARKGGETQYF
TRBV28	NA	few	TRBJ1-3	TGTGCCAGCAGTTTAGCAGCACCTCGCTCTGGAAACACCATATATTTT	CASSLAAPRSGNTIYF
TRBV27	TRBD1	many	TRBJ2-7	TGTGCCAGCGCCGGACAGGACAGCTCCTACGAGCAGTACTTC	CASAGQDSSYEQYF
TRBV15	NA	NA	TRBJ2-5	TGTGCCACCAGCACACACTGGAGACAGGCAAGCCAAGAGACCCAGTACTTC	CATSTHWRQASQETQYF
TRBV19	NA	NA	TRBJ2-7	TGTGCCAGTAGTATCTCGGATTTCTCCTACGAGCAGTACTTC	CASSISDFSYEQYF
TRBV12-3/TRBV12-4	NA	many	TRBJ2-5	TGTGCCAGCAGCGCGGGGGCCCAAGAGACCCAGTACTTC	CASSAGAQETQYF
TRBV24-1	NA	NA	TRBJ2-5	TGTGCCACCAGTGACAGGTTTTTTTCAACCCAGTACTTC	CATSDRFFSTQYF
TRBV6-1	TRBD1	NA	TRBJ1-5	TGTGCCAGCACCTCTCGGGCCAGTCGGACAGGGTACAATCAGCCCCAGCATTTT	CASTSRASRTGYNQPQHF
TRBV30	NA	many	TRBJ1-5	TGTGCCTGGAGCCAGAGACAGAATCAGCCCCAGCATTTT	CAWSQRQNQPQHF
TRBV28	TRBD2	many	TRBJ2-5	TGTGCCAGCAGTTTTCTAGCGGGAGAAGAGACCCAGTACTTC	CASSFLAGEETQYF
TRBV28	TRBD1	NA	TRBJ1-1	TGTGCCAGCAGTTTAGGTGTGGTCCGGACAGGGCGCCGCCTGAACACTGAAGCTTTCTTT	CASSLGVVRTGRRLNTEAFF
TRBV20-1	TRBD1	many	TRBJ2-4	TGCAGTGAATTTAGTATAGTATCAGGGGGTTTTTCCAAAAACATTCAGTACTTC	CSEFSIVSGGFSKNIQYF